These T cell receptor beta chains were read from a single sample in a study. Generated by immunoSEQ multiplex PCR, the TCRdb table keeps only in-frame clones and is missing some. The sample shows about 50,000 clones, over 90% of them seen only once. The sample comprised PBMCs. These receptor sequences come from a man aged 35 to 55 with rheumatoid arthritis. Both conserved end residues are part of each CDR3. A D gene is named only where the DNA matches it firmly. Clone size is not always given. Where it is, it says once, few, many or a class for expanded clones.

>TRBJ2-5|.|.|TRBV19
CASSIGQAETQYF
TGTGCCAGTAGTATAGGACAAGCAGAGACCCAGTACTTC
>TRBJ1-1|few|.|TRBV19
CASSIGDTLNTEAFF
TGTGCCAGTAGTATTGGGGACACCTTGAACACTGAAGCTTTCTTT
>TRBJ2-7|.|.|TRBV9
CASSVAGSLDEQYF
TGTGCCAGCAGCGTAGCAGGGTCCCTAGACGAGCAGTACTTC
>TRBJ1-5|.|TRBD1|TRBV5-1
CASSLVQDRGYNQPQHF
TGCGCCAGCAGCTTGGTTCAGGACAGGGGATACAATCAGCCCCAGCATTTT
>TRBJ1-1|few|.|TRBV5-4
CASSFQTSNTEAFF
TGTGCCAGCAGCTTCCAGACCTCGAACACTGAAGCTTTCTTT
>TRBJ2-1|.|.|TRBV27
CASSLGEGVYTYNEQFF
TGTGCCAGCAGTTTAGGCGAGGGGGTCTACACCTACAATGAGCAGTTCTTC
>TRBJ2-1|.|TRBD1|TRBV24-1
CATSDPDRGPYNEQFF
TGTGCCACCAGTGACCCCGACAGGGGGCCTTACAATGAGCAGTTCTTC
>TRBJ2-7|.|.|TRBV2
CASTGDGTYEQYF
TGTGCCAGCACGGGGGACGGAACCTACGAGCAGTACTTC
>TRBJ2-1|few|.|TRBV11-2
CASSPETENNEQFF
TGTGCCAGCAGCCCAGAGACAGAAAACAATGAGCAGTTCTTC
>TRBJ2-5|.|.|TRBV10-1
CASSDPPDKETQYF
TGCGCCAGCAGTGATCCCCCAGATAAAGAGACCCAGTACTTC
>TRBJ2-1|.|TRBD2|TRBV13
CASSWRLAGVHNEQFF
TGTGCCAGCAGCTGGCGACTAGCGGGAGTGCACAATGAGCAGTTCTTC
>TRBJ2-5|.|TRBD2|TRBV28
CASLAGTGTSGRQETQYF
TGTGCCAGTCTGGCGGGGACAGGGACTAGCGGGAGGCAAGAGACCCAGTACTTC
>TRBJ2-5|.|.|TRBV7-2
CASSPWTEETQYF
TGTGCCAGCAGCCCATGGACAGAAGAGACCCAGTACTTC
>TRBJ1-4|.|TRBD1|TRBV3-1/TRBV3-2
CASSQTGTVYEKLFF
TGTGCCAGCAGCCAAACCGGGACAGTCTATGAAAAACTGTTTTTT
>TRBJ2-7|.|.|TRBV27
CASSRGPRGYEQYF
TGTGCCAGCAGTCGGGGTCCTCGGGGGTACGAGCAGTACTTC
>TRBJ2-7|.|.|TRBV29-1
CSVEGDEGLADQTYEQYF
TGCAGCGTTGAGGGGGATGAGGGGCTGGCAGACCAGACCTACGAGCAGTACTTC
>TRBJ1-6|once|.|TRBV10-3
CAISENPTSSYNSPLHF
TGTGCCATCAGTGAGAATCCGACGAGCTCCTATAATTCACCCCTCCACTTT
>TRBJ1-4|.|.|TRBV7-9
CASSLASPRDREKLFF
TGTGCCAGCAGCTTAGCATCCCCCAGGGACCGAGAAAAACTGTTTTTT
>TRBJ2-7|once|.|TRBV6-5
CASSWTETYEQYF
TGTGCCAGCAGTTGGACAGAGACCTACGAGCAGTACTTC
>TRBJ2-7|.|.|TRBV5-1
CASSLDVRDYEQYF
TGCGCCAGCAGCTTGGACGTCAGGGATTACGAGCAGTACTTC
>TRBJ1-6|.|.|TRBV6-5
CASNPAGGLPSPLHF
TGTGCCAGCAACCCAGCGGGGGGCTTACCTTCACCCCTCCACTTT
>TRBJ2-3|.|TRBD1|TRBV27
CASRAGTVGAQYF
TGTGCCAGCAGGGCAGGGACAGTGGGGGCGCAGTATTTT
>TRBJ2-1|.|.|TRBV7-9
CASSPPLGNEQFF
TGTGCCAGCAGCCCCCCTCTGGGCAATGAGCAGTTCTTC
>TRBJ2-6|once|.|TRBV28
CASSPKWGANVLTF
TGTGCCAGCAGTCCAAAGTGGGGGGCCAACGTCCTGACTTTC
>TRBJ2-3|.|.|TRBV3-1/TRBV3-2
CASSGPDRWQYF
TGTGCCAGCTCTGGTCCGGACCGATGGCAGTATTTT
>TRBJ1-2|.|TRBD1|TRBV3-1/TRBV3-2
CASSQDTWTGEKYGYTF
TGTGCCAGCAGCCAAGATACCTGGACAGGGGAGAAGTATGGCTACACCTTC
>TRBJ1-1|.|TRBD1|TRBV14
CASSHLPGGTEAFF
TGTGCCAGCAGCCACTTGCCAGGGGGCACTGAAGCTTTCTTT
>TRBJ1-1|.|.|TRBV6-5
CASSYRGDEAFF
TGTGCCAGCAGTTACAGGGGAGATGAAGCTTTCTTT
>TRBJ2-7|.|TRBD1|TRBV10-3
CAIGQGSYEQYF
TGTGCCATCGGACAGGGATCCTACGAGCAGTACTTC
>TRBJ2-7|.|.|TRBV19
CASSFRDLYYEQYF
TGTGCCAGTAGTTTCAGGGACTTATACTACGAGCAGTACTTC
>TRBJ1-2|.|TRBD1|TRBV9
CASSEGTGLNYGYTF
TGTGCCAGCAGCGAGGGGACAGGTTTGAACTATGGCTACACCTTC
>TRBJ2-7|few|TRBD1|TRBV7-2
CASSSSLRQGAHSREQYF
TGTGCCAGCAGCTCGTCACTTCGACAGGGGGCGCATTCGAGAGAGCAGTACTTC
>TRBJ1-3|.|.|TRBV3-1/TRBV3-2
CASSQGPTGNTIYF
TGTGCCAGCAGCCAAGGTCCTACTGGAAACACCATATATTTT
>TRBJ2-5|.|.|TRBV7-2
CASSLAGAQETQYF
TGTGCCAGCAGCTTAGCAGGGGCCCAAGAGACCCAGTACTTC
>TRBJ2-5|.|.|TRBV3-1/TRBV3-2
CASSRTPRAEETQYF
TGTGCCAGCAGCAGGACCCCCCGGGCGGAAGAGACCCAGTACTTC
>TRBJ2-1|.|.|TRBV5-1
CASSLRSSSNEQFF
TGCGCCAGCAGCTTGAGGTCGTCCAGCAATGAGCAGTTCTTC
>TRBJ1-2|.|.|TRBV10-2
CASRGRDDGYTF
TGCGCCAGCCGGGGGAGGGATGATGGCTACACCTTC
>TRBJ1-5|.|TRBD1|TRBV6-6
CASSSRTGGPYQPQHF
TGTGCCAGCAGTTCACGGACAGGGGGCCCATATCAGCCCCAGCATTTT
>TRBJ1-5|.|.|TRBV28
CASSFPDSLNQPQHF
TGTGCCAGCAGTTTCCCGGACAGTCTCAATCAGCCCCAGCATTTT
>TRBJ1-5|.|TRBD1|TRBV28
CASSPWTGGNQPQHF
TGTGCCAGCAGCCCTTGGACAGGGGGCAATCAGCCCCAGCATTTT
>TRBJ1-4|.|.|TRBV18
CASSPQGTTNEKLFF
TGTGCCAGCTCACCACAGGGAACAACTAATGAAAAACTGTTTTTT
>TRBJ2-5|once|TRBD2|TRBV30
CAWSGGLAAPKTQYF
TGTGCCTGGAGTGGAGGACTAGCGGCCCCAAAGACCCAGTACTTC
>TRBJ2-5|.|TRBD2|TRBV7-8
CASSLGGREGETQYF
TGTGCCAGCAGCTTAGGCGGGCGGGAGGGGGAGACCCAGTACTTC
>TRBJ1-2|.|.|TRBV6-4
CASSDAVTARYTF
TGTGCCAGCAGTGACGCTGTGACCGCCCGCTACACCTTC
>TRBJ1-5|.|.|TRBV18
CASSPATNSNQPQHF
TGTGCCAGCTCACCAGCCACAAATAGCAATCAGCCCCAGCATTTT
>TRBJ2-1|.|.|TRBV7-3
CASSSRANNEQFF
TGTGCCAGCAGCTCCCGGGCTAACAATGAGCAGTTCTTC
>TRBJ1-6|.|.|TRBV9
CASSVAGPNSPLHF
TGTGCCAGCAGCGTAGCTGGGCCTAATTCACCCCTCCACTTT
>TRBJ1-1|.|TRBD1|TRBV25-1
CASSVPGQGFAEAFF
TGTGCCAGCAGTGTTCCGGGACAGGGGTTCGCTGAAGCTTTCTTT
>TRBJ2-1|.|TRBD1|TRBV19
CASSIFTGGLDEQFF
TGTGCCAGTAGTATTTTTACAGGGGGCTTGGATGAGCAGTTCTTC